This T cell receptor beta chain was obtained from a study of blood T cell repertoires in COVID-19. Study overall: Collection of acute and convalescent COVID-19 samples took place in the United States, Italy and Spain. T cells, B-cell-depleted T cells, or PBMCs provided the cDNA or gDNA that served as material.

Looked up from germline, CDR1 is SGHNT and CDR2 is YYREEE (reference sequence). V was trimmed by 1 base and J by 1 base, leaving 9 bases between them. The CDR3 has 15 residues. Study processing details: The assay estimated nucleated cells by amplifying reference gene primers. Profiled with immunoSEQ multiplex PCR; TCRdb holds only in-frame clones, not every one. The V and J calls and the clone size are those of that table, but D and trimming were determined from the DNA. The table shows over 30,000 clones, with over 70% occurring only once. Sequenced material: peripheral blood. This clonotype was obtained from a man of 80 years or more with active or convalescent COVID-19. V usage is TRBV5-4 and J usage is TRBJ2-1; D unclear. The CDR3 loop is CASSLSGQSYNEQFF. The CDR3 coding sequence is TGTGCCAGCAGCTTGTCGGGTCAGTCCTACAATGAGCAGTTCTTC.